One and the same sample provided the 5 T cell receptor beta chains below, sequenced in a study of T-cell reconstitution after alpha-beta-depleted transplantation in children (dated by TCRdb to 2016 to 2017). Their recognized antigens are unknown. The sample's time point, from its label and the paper: day 60 (about 2 months) after transplantation. The intended sense of this specimen's treatment or condition label: allogeneic hematopoietic cell transplantation with graft depleted of TCRalphabeta T cells and CD19 B cells. The library came from PCR. The reads were generated on an Illumina HiSeq 2500. TCR libraries were prepared with molecular barcoding, using unique molecular identifiers to normalize TCRbeta repertoire quantification. TCRdb reanalyzed the raw reads on its own, using fastp at Q25 for trimming and MiXCR for clone calling, and kept in-frame beta chains. Rows with a matching CDR3 protein are joined into one entry that keeps the most common DNA and genes. This sample has approximately 34,000 distinct CDR3 sequences in its table, and nearly 6.5% of those were observed once. More than 20% of the sample goes to the ten largest clones.

General conclusions and limits of the study: About two months after transplant, the apparently early recovery of alphabetaT-cell counts reportedly depended on just several hundred clones that had expanded rapidly and came from non-depleted graft cells.

Sequencing used peripheral blood, obtained 60 days after TCRalphabeta/CD19-depleted stem cell transplant. These receptors were taken from a child younger than two who had a stem cell transplant for acute myeloid leukemia, so the T cells may come from the graft donor.

This clonotype has a count of ten or more. J is TRBJ2-1 and V is TRBV7-8; D unresolved. The CDR3 is made up of 14 amino acids. V was cut by 6 bases and J by 0 bases, with 9 bases left in between. Germline assignment: CDR1 SGHVS and CDR2 FQNEAQ. The DNA for the CDR3 is TGTGCCAGCAGTCTCTGGAGCTCCTACAATGAGCAGTTCTTC. It specifies CASSLWSSYNEQFF.

V is TRBV5-1 and J is TRBJ2-7; 11 nucleotides line up with TRBD1. J was trimmed by 5 bases and V by 9 bases; bases with no gene match: 4. The CDR3 has 12 residues. Per the germline V gene, CDR1 is SGHRS and CDR2 is YFSETQ. The DNA for the CDR3 is TGCGCCACCGGACAGGGGGCCCACGAGCAGTACTTC. This sequence encodes CATGQGAHEQYF. The full variable domain, its missing parts supplied by reference TRBV5-1 and TRBJ2-7, is KAGVTQTPRYLIKTRGQQVTLSCSPISGHRSVSWYQQTPGQGLQFLFEYFSETQRNKGNFPGRFSGRQFSNSRSEMNVSTLELGDSALYLCATGQGAHEQYFGPGTRLTVT.

This clonotype was seen ten or more times. The chain has TRBV29-1 and TRBJ2-3; D is perhaps TRBD2 (5 bases). CDR1 SQVTM and CDR2 ANQGSEA come from the germline V gene. The CDR3 runs 14 residues. The ends were cut back, 6 bases at V and 0 bases at J, with 13 bases in the middle. Here the CDR3 reads CSVSGRTSTDTQYF. The CDR3, as DNA: TGCAGCGTGTCGGGCAGGACTAGCACAGATACGCAGTATTTT.

At least ten counts were recorded for this clonotype. The rearrangement uses TRBV11-2 and TRBJ2-7, with 10 bases fitting TRBD1. V shed 3 bases, J shed 6 bases, and the junction held 14 bases outside the gene matches. The CDR3 spans 17 residues. Germline V gene sequence: CDR1 SGHAT, CDR2 FQNNGV. The CDR3, as DNA: TGTGCCAGCAGCTTCTTACCCGAGAGGGACAGGGGTATCGAGCAGTACTTC. It is translated as CASSFLPERDRGIEQYF.

This clonotype was seen many times. The chain couples TRBV7-2 to TRBJ2-3, with 7 bases matching TRBD2. From germline, CDR1 is SGHTA and CDR2 FQGNSA. This CDR3 is built from 16 residues. J lost 3 bases, V lost 3 bases, and 9 bases had no gene match. This CDR3 reads CASSFPREGRTDTQYF. CDR3 DNA sequence: TGTGCCAGCAGCTTCCCGAGGGAGGGTCGAACAGATACGCAGTATTTT.